This entry concerns a single TCR beta chain. CDR1 and CDR2 (germline): SGDLS, YYNGEE. The CDR3 is 14 amino acids. TCRdb reprocessed the 5' RACE reads, keeping one entry per CDR3 protein, no DNA. This table holds over 150,000 distinct CDR3 sequences. This record belongs to a study of T cells expressing NK-cell markers. Study background: Underlying the TCR beta repertoires were sorted CD3+CD56+NKG2C+, CD3+CD56+NKG2C- and CD3+CD56-NKG2C+ T cells.

Sequencing used blood T cells: a sorted CD56 or NKG2C T cell subset, CD4+ or CD8+ T cells, or bulk PBMC T cells (not recorded which). The TCR comes from a man aged 18-75 years in good health. The J gene is TRBJ2-7, the V gene TRBV9. The CDR3 here is CASSVDSRSVEQYF.